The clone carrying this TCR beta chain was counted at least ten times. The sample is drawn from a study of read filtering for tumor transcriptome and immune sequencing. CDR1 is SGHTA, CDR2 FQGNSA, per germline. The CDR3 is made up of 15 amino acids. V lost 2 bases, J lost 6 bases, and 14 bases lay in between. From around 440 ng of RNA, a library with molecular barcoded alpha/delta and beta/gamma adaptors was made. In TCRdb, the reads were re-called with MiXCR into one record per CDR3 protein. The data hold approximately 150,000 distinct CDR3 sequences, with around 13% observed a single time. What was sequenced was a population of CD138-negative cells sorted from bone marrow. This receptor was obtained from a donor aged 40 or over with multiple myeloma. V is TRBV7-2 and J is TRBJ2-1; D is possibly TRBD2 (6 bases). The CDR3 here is CASSLMSGVPNEQFF. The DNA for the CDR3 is TGTGCCAGCAGCTTAATGTCGGGAGTTCCCAATGAGCAGTTCTTC.